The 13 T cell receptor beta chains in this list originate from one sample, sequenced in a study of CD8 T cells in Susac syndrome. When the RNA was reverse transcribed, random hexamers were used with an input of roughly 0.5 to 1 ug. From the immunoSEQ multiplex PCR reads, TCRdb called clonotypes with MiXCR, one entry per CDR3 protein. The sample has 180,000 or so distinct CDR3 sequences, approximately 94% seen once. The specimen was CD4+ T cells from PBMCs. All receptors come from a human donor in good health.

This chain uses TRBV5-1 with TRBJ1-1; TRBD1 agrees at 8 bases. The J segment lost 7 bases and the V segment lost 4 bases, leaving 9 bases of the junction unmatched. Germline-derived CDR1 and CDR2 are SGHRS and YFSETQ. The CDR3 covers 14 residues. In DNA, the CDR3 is TGCGCCAGCAGCAAGGGACAGGAAATTGATGAAGCTTTCTTT. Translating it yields CASSKGQEIDEAFF.

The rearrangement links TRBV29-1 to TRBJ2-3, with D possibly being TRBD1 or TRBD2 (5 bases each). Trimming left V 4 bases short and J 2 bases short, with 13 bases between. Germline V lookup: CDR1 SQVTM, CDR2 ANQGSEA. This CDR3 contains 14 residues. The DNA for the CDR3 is TGCAGCGTTGCAAAGGGGAGCTCCACAGATACGCAGTATTTT. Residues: CSVAKGSSTDTQYF.

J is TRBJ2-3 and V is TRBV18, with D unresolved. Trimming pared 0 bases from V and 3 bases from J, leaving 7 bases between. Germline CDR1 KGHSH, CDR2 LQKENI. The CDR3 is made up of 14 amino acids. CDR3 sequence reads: CASSPPIRTDTQYF. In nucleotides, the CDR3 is TGTGCCAGCTCACCACCGATCAGAACAGATACGCAGTATTTT.

The CDR3 loop reads CASSLGPAEKLFF. CDR3 DNA: TGTGCCAGCAGCTTAGGTCCCGCTGAAAAACTGTTTTTT. V is TRBV7-2 and J is TRBJ1-4; D unresolved. Germline V gives CDR1 SGHTA, CDR2 FQGNSA. The V gene lost 1 base and the J gene lost 7 bases, with 7 bases spanning the gap. The CDR3 runs to 13 residues.

CDR3 residues: CASSPRQGAGETQYF. DNA of the CDR3: TGTGCCAGCAGCCCCCGACAGGGGGCGGGGGAGACCCAGTACTTC. The chain combines TRBV12-3 or TRBV12-4 with TRBJ2-5; TRBD1 matches 10 bases. J lost 5 bases, V lost 6 bases, and 9 bases had no gene match. This CDR3 has 15 amino acids.

The CDR3 loop is CSAREQYSTTEAFF. The CDR3 DNA is TGCAGTGCTAGGGAACAGTACAGCACCACTGAAGCTTTCTTT. V and J are TRBV20-1 and TRBJ1-1; D remains ambiguous. This CDR3 contains 14 residues. Deletions cut 3 bases from V and 4 bases from J, with 15 bases between. CDR1 DFQATT and CDR2 SNEGSKA come from the germline V gene (reference sequence).

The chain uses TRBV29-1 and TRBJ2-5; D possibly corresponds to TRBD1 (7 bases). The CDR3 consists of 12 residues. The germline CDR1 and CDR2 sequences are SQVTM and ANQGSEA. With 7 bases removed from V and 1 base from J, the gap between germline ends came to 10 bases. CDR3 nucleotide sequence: TGCAGCGGCCAGGGGGGCCAAGAGACCCAGTACTTC. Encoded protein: CSGQGGQETQYF.

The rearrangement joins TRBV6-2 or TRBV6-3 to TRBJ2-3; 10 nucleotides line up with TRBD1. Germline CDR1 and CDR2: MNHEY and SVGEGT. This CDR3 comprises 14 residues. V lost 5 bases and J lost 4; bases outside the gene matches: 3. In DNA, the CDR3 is TGTGCCAGCAGTCTCGGACAGGGGGCAGATACGCAGTATTTT. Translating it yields CASSLGQGADTQYF.

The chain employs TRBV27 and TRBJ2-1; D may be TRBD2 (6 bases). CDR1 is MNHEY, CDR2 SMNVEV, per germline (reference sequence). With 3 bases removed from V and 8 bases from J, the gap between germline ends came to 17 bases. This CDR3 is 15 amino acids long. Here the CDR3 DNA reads TGTGCCAGCAGTTTTGTGACTAGAGCTCCGCATGAGCAGTTCTTC. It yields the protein CASSFVTRAPHEQFF.

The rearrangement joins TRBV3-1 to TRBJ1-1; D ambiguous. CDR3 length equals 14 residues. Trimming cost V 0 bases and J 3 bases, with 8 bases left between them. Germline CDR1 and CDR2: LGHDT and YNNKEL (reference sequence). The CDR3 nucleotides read TGTGCCAGCAGCCAAGATGGCCGGGACACTGAAGCTTTCTTT. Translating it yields CASSQDGRDTEAFF.

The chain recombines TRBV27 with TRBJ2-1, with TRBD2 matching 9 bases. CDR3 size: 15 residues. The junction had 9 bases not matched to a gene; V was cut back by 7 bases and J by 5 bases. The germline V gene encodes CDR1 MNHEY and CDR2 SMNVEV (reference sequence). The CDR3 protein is CASTKQREVNNEQFF. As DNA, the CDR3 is TGTGCCAGCACTAAACAGCGGGAGGTAAACAATGAGCAGTTCTTC.

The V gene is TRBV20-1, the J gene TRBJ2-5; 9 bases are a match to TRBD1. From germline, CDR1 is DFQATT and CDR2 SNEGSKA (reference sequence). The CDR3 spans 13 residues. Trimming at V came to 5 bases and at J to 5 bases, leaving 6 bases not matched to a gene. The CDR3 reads CSASQGARETQYF. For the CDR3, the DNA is TGCAGTGCTTCACAGGGGGCCCGGGAGACCCAGTACTTC.

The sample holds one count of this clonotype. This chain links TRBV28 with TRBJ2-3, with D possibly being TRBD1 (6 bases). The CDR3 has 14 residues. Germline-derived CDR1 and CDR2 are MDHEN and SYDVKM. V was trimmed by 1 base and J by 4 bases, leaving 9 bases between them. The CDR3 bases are TGTGCCAGCAGTTTATTCAGGGGCGCAGATACGCAGTATTTT. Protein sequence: CASSLFRGADTQYF. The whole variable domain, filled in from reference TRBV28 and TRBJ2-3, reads DVKVTQSSRYLVKRTGEKVFLECVQDMDHENMFWYRQDPGLGLRLIYFSYDVKMKEKGDIPEGYSVSREKKERFSLILESASTNQTSMYLCASSLFRGADTQYFGPGTRLTVL.